This TCR beta chain was obtained from a study of blood T cell repertoires in COVID-19. Study in general: The study drew acute and convalescent COVID-19 samples from the United States, Italy and Spain. PBMCs, B-cell-depleted T cells, or T cells provided the cDNA or gDNA that made up the material.

Under the authors' procedure: Amplification from reference gene primers served as the basis for estimated nucleated cell counts. The table came from immunoSEQ multiplex PCR; TCRdb's copy has only in-frame clones and leaves some out. The D gene and trimming were derived from the DNA, and the V and J assignments and clone size from that table. Altogether around 440,000 clones are present, 88% being singletons, with the ten largest covering 10% to 15%. Patients in Seattle were enrolled during active infection, then followed longitudinally. This CDR3 spans 14 amino acids. The germline gives CDR1 SEHNR, CDR2 FQNEAQ (reference sequence). V gave up 4 bases and J gave up 5 bases, with 14 bases separating them.

The genes are TRBV7-9 and TRBJ2-5; the D gene is possibly TRBD1 (5 bases). The receptor was derived from a woman aged 45-59 years with COVID-19, enrolled during active disease. Specimen: peripheral blood. The CDR3 sequence is CASSSSSGWETQYF. The CDR3 DNA reads as TGTGCCAGCAGCTCGAGCTCAGGGTGGGAGACCCAGTACTTC.